This T cell receptor (beta chain) stems from a study of T cell changes during pregnancy in multiple sclerosis. Germline V CDR1 and CDR2: SGHTS, YDEGEE. This CDR3 contains 14 residues. Trimming took off 0 bases at V and 3 bases at J, with 10 bases between the two ends. Libraries were prepared by immunoSEQ multiplex PCR; TCRdb keeps only in-frame clonotypes and omits some of them. The sample records around 49,000 clones, 85% to 95% being singletons. The sequence was collected from a female donor with multiple sclerosis, enrolled in a pregnancy study. The rearrangement uses TRBV5-8 and TRBJ2-7, with D possibly TRBD2 on 5 matching bases. The specimen was CD8+ T cells from peripheral blood mononuclear cells, collected in the first trimester of pregnancy. The CDR3 is CASSLGYGDYEQYF. DNA for the CDR3: TGTGCCAGCAGCTTGGGCTACGGGGACTACGAGCAGTACTTC.